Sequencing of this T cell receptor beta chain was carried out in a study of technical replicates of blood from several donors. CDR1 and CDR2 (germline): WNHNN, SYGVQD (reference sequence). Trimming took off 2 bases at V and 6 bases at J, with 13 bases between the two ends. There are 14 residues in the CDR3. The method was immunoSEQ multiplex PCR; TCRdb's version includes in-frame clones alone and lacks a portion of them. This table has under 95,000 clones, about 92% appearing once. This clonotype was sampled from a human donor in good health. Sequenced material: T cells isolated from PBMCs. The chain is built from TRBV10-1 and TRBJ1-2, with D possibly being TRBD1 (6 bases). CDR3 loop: CASSEDSGGNGYTF. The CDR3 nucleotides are TGCGCCAGCAGTGAGGATTCGGGGGGCAATGGCTACACCTTC.